These T cell receptor beta chains were read from a single sample in a study of beta chain features in type 1 diabetes. Generated by immunoSEQ multiplex PCR, the TCRdb table keeps only in-frame clones and is missing some. The table has hundreds of thousands of clones, roughly 13% seen once. Source material: naive CD4+ T cells from blood. These receptors all come from a man between 18 and 35 years old with type 1 diabetes. The CDR3 runs from the conserved cysteine through the conserved F or W. The order of the fields is clone size, V gene, J gene, D gene, CDR3 DNA, CDR3 protein. A D gene is named only where the DNA matches it firmly. Clone sizes are given selectively: once, few, many, or a class where the clone is expanded.

NA,TRBV30,TRBJ1-5,TRBD1,TGTGCCTGGAGTCCCAGAGGTCAGGGGGGCAATCAGCCCCAGCATTTT,CAWSPRGQGGNQPQHF
few,TRBV7-2,TRBJ1-6,NA,TGTGCCAGCAGCTGGGGGGGTTCACCCCTCCACTTT,CASSWGGSPLHF
few,TRBV7-2,TRBJ2-1,NA,TGTGCCAGCAGCATACAGTACAATGAGCAGTTCTTC,CASSIQYNEQFF
NA,TRBV7-9,TRBJ2-7,TRBD1,TGTGCCAGCAGACCGGGACAGGGGAAGATCTACGAGCAGTACTTC,CASRPGQGKIYEQYF
NA,TRBV27,TRBJ2-1,NA,TGTGCCAGCATACCGGCCTACAATGAGCAGTTCTTC,CASIPAYNEQFF
few,TRBV25-1,TRBJ1-1,TRBD1,TGTGCCAGCATACGACAGGGGGAACAGAAAGCTTTCTTT,CASIRQGEQKAFF
few,TRBV10-3,TRBJ1-2,NA,TGTGCCATCAGTGCGGGACTGGGAACAGACTATGGCTACACCTTC,CAISAGLGTDYGYTF
NA,TRBV18,TRBJ1-2,TRBD1,TGTGCCAGCTCACCCGACAGGGTCTCTGGCTACACCTTC,CASSPDRVSGYTF
once,TRBV7-9,TRBJ1-2,TRBD1,TGTGCCAGCAGCGACGACAGGGGAGCTAACTATGGCTACACCTTC,CASSDDRGANYGYTF
few,TRBV30,TRBJ2-7,NA,TGTGCCTGGACCCAAGGCCAGGACGAGCAGTACTTC,CAWTQGQDEQYF
few,TRBV28,TRBJ2-7,NA,TGTGCCAGCAGTTTAGTGAGGGCCTACGAGCAGTACTTC,CASSLVRAYEQYF
NA,TRBV6-5,TRBJ2-5,NA,TGTGCCAGCAGTTACTCGGAGGACGGCGGGACCCAGTACTTC,CASSYSEDGGTQYF
NA,TRBV29-1,TRBJ2-7,TRBD1,TGCAGCGTTGAAGATCGGCGTCCCGGGACAGACTACGAGCAGTACTTC,CSVEDRRPGTDYEQYF
NA,TRBV6-5,TRBJ2-7,NA,TGTGCCAGCAGTTACGGGGAAAACGAGCAGTACTTC,CASSYGENEQYF
NA,TRBV25-1,TRBJ1-6,NA,TGTGCCAGCAGTGAAGGATGGTGGGGGGCACCCCTCCACTTT,CASSEGWWGAPLHF
once,TRBV5-1,TRBJ1-1,NA,TGCGCCAGCAGCTTACCGCCACCCCTTCTTATGAACACTGAAGCTTTCTTT,CASSLPPPLLMNTEAFF
NA,TRBV5-1,TRBJ2-3,TRBD2,TGCGCCAGCAGCTTGGCACTAGCGGGGCCTGCACGAGATACGCAGTATTTT,CASSLALAGPARDTQYF
NA,TRBV28,TRBJ2-4,TRBD1,TGTGCCAGCAGGCTAGGGACAGTAAAAAACATTCAGTACTTC,CASRLGTVKNIQYF
few,TRBV13,TRBJ1-6,NA,TGTGCCAGCAGTCTGAATGATAAGGGGACACCCCTCCACTTT,CASSLNDKGTPLHF
many,TRBV30,TRBJ2-3,TRBD2,TGTGCCTGGACTAGCGGAAGCACAGATACGCAGTATTTT,CAWTSGSTDTQYF
few,TRBV6-1,TRBJ1-2,NA,TGTGCCAGCAGTGAACCGTCTCCCTATGGCTACACCTTC,CASSEPSPYGYTF
NA,TRBV7-8,TRBJ1-6,NA,TGTGCCAGCAGCCAAACCCCGATTAATTCACCCCTCCACTTT,CASSQTPINSPLHF
few,TRBV4-2,TRBJ1-5,NA,TGTGCCAGCAGCCAAGCGCTGGGCAATCAGCCCCAGCATTTT,CASSQALGNQPQHF
NA,TRBV6-1,TRBJ2-1,NA,TGTGCCAGCAGTGATTGGGGGGGGGCGCGAATAGGTGAGCAGTTCTTC,CASSDWGGARIGEQFF
few,TRBV23-1,TRBJ1-3,NA,TGCGCCAGCAGTCAATCTGAGGGCTGGAGAGGAAACACCATATATTTT,CASSQSEGWRGNTIYF
NA,TRBV30,TRBJ1-1,NA,TGTGCCTGGAGTGTACGGGGGTATTGGAACACTGAAGCTTTCTTT,CAWSVRGYWNTEAFF
few,TRBV5-4,TRBJ1-2,TRBD1,TGTGCCAGCAGCTTTGGGTTGACAGGGGACTATGGCTACACCTTC,CASSFGLTGDYGYTF
NA,TRBV11-1,TRBJ1-1,TRBD1,TGTGCCAGCAGTGACAGGGGTACAAGAGCTTTCTTT,CASSDRGTRAFF
few,TRBV28,TRBJ1-1,TRBD1,TGTGCCAGCAGTACCGACGCCCCGGACAGGCTCGGCACTGAAGCTTTCTTT,CASSTDAPDRLGTEAFF
few,TRBV10-3,TRBJ2-6,NA,TGTGCCATCGTAGGGGATCGGGCGGGGGCCAACGTCCTGACTTTC,CAIVGDRAGANVLTF
few,TRBV28,TRBJ2-7,NA,TGTGCCAGCAGTTCGACAGAGCTGGCCTACGAGCAGTACTTC,CASSSTELAYEQYF
NA,TRBV30,TRBJ1-3,NA,TGTGCCTGGAGTGTGGGCGGCTCTGGAAACACCATATATTTT,CAWSVGGSGNTIYF
few,TRBV5-6,TRBJ1-1,NA,TGTGCCAGCAGCTGGCGGCCAACCCAGAACACTGAAGCTTTCTTT,CASSWRPTQNTEAFF
NA,TRBV20-1,TRBJ1-1,NA,TGCAGTGCTCAGAGGACTGAAGCTTTCTTT,CSAQRTEAFF
few,TRBV6-5,TRBJ1-2,NA,TGTGCCAGCAGTTACACCAGGGGTAACTATGGCTACACCTTC,CASSYTRGNYGYTF
NA,TRBV30,TRBJ1-5,NA,TGTGCCTGGAGTGTAAGAAGGTCCAGTAATAGCAATCAGCCCCAGCATTTT,CAWSVRRSSNSNQPQHF
NA,TRBV6-5,TRBJ2-3,NA,TGTGCCAGCAGTTCCCACTTGACAGGTAGCACAGATACGCAGTATTTT,CASSSHLTGSTDTQYF